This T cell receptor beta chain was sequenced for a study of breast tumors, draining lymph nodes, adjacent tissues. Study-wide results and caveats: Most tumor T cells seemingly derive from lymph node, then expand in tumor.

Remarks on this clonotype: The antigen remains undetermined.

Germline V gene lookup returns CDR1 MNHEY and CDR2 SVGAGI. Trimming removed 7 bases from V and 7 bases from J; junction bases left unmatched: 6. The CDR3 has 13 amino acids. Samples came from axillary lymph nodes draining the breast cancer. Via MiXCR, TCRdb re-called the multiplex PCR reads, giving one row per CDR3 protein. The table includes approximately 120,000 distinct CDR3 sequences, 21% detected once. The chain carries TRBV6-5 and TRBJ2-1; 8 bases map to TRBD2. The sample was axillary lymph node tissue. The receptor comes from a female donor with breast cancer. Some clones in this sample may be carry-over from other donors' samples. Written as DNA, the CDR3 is TGTGCCAGCATAAGCGGGAGTAGGAATGAGCAGTTCTTC. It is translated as CASISGSRNEQFF.